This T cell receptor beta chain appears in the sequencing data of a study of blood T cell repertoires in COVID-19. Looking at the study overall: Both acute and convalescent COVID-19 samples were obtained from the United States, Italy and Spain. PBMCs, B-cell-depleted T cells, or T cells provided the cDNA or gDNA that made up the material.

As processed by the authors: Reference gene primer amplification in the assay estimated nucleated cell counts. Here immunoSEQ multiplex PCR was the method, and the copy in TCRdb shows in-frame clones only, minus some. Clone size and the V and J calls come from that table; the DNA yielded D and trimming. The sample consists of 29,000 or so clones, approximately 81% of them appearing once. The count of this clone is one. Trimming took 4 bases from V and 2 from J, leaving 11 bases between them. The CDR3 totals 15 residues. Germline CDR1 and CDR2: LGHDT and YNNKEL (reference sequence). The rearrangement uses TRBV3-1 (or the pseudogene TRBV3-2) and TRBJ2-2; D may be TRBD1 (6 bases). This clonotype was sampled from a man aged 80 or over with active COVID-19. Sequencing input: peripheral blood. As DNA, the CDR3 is TGTGCCAGCAGCCCGTCCGGGACAAACACCGGGGAGCTGTTTTTT. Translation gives CASSPSGTNTGELFF.